This entry concerns a single T cell receptor (beta chain). Tumor tissue was taken before any definitive surgery or chemotherapy was given. These data belong to a study of high-grade serous ovarian cancer treatment subgroups. Measured with immunoSEQ multiplex PCR; TCRdb has only the in-frame clones, and not every one. The repertoire includes about 10,000 clones, around 65% of them detected once, and over 4% sits in the top ten. The V end lost 3 bases, the J end lost 3 bases, and 12 bases lay between the germline ends. The CDR3 loop spans 14 amino acids. From germline, CDR1 is MDHEN and CDR2 SYDVKM. The chain recombines TRBV28 with TRBJ2-7; unclear D gene. Specimen: tumor tissue. The TCR sequence derives from a human donor with high-grade serous ovarian cancer. CDR3 amino acids: CASSLLDGYYEQYF. DNA for the CDR3: TGTGCCAGCAGTTTGCTAGACGGATACTACGAGCAGTACTTC.